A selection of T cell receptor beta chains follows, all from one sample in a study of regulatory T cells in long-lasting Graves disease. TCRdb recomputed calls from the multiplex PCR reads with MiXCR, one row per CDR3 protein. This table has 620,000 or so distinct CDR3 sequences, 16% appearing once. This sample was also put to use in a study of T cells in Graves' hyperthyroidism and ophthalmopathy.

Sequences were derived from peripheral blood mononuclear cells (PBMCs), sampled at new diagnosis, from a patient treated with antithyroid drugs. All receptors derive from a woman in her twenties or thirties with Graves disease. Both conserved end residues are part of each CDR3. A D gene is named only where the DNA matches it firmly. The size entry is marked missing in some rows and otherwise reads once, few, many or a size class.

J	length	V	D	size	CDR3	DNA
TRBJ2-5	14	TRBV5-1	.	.	CASSGGDGEETQYF	TGCGCCAGCTCTGGGGGAGACGGGGAAGAGACCCAGTACTTC
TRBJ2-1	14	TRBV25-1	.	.	CASSEYRQTNEQFF	TGTGCCAGCAGTGAATATAGGCAGACGAATGAGCAGTTCTTC
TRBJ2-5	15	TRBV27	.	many	CASSLSLGKGETQYF	TGTGCCAGCAGTTTATCCCTGGGGAAGGGGGAGACCCAGTACTTC
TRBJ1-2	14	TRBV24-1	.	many	CATSDPDRNYGYTF	TGTGCCACCAGTGACCCGGACAGAAACTATGGCTACACCTTC
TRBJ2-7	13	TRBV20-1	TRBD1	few	CSAPDRSAYEQYF	TGCAGTGCCCCGGACAGGTCCGCCTACGAGCAGTACTTC
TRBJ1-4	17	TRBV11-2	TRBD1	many	CASSLGERTGVNEKLFF	TGTGCCAGCAGCTTAGGAGAAAGGACAGGGGTTAATGAAAAACTGTTTTTT
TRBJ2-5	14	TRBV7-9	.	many	CASSLADRKETQYF	TGTGCCAGCAGCTTAGCCGACAGAAAAGAGACCCAGTACTTC
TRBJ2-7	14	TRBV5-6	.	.	CASSSATRSYEQYF	TGTGCCAGCAGCTCCGCGACCCGGTCCTACGAGCAGTACTTC
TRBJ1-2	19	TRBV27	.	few	CASSPWGLTEVFPKRGYTF	TGTGCCAGCAGCCCTTGGGGTCTGACGGAGGTCTTCCCAAAGAGGGGCTACACCTTC
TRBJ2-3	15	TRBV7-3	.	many	CASSLMGLSTDTQYF	TGTGCCAGCAGCTTAATGGGACTGAGCACAGATACGCAGTATTTT
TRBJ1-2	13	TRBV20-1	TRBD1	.	CSARPAGGGGYTF	TGCAGTGCTAGACCGGCAGGGGGTGGTGGCTACACCTTC
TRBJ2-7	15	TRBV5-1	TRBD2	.	CASSWEGLATYEQYF	TGCGCCAGCAGTTGGGAGGGACTAGCCACCTACGAGCAGTACTTC
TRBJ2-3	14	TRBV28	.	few	CASSLETGWDTQYF	TGTGCCAGCAGTTTGGAAACGGGGTGGGATACGCAGTATTTT
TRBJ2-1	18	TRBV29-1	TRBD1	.	CSALMTGGRRGEWNEQFF	TGCAGCGCATTAATGACAGGGGGGAGACGGGGGGAGTGGAATGAGCAGTTCTTC
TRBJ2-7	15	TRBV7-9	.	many	CASSFLGGLSYEQYF	TGTGCCAGCAGCTTCTTAGGAGGGCTATCCTACGAGCAGTACTTC
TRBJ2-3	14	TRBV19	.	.	CASRMVGPTDTQYF	TGTGCCAGTAGGATGGTTGGCCCTACAGATACGCAGTATTTT
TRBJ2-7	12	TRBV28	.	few	CASSRSPYEQYF	TGTGCCAGCAGTCGGAGCCCCTACGAGCAGTACTTC
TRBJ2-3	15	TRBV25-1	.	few	CASSEFVVGTDTQYF	TGTGCCAGCAGTGAGTTCGTGGTGGGGACAGATACGCAGTATTTT
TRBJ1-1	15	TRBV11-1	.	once	CASSLMGGVDTEAFF	TGTGCCAGCAGCCTAATGGGGGGCGTGGACACTGAAGCTTTCTTT
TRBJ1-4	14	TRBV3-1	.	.	CASSQAVGQEKLFF	TGTGCCAGCAGCCAAGCGGTGGGCCAAGAAAAACTGTTTTTT
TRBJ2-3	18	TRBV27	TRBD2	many	CASSQPGLAGISTDTQYF	TGTGCCAGCAGTCAACCGGGACTAGCGGGTATTAGCACAGATACGCAGTATTTT
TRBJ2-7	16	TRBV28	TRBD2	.	CASSLEWTSGSYEQYF	TGTGCCAGCAGTTTAGAATGGACTAGCGGGAGCTACGAGCAGTACTTC